Sequencing of this T cell receptor beta chain was carried out in a study of T cells in Graves' hyperthyroidism and ophthalmopathy. This clonotype was counted many times. The trim removed 6 bases at V and 11 bases at J, leaving 9 bases unmatched. This CDR3 has 12 residues. Germline loops: CDR1 DFQATT, CDR2 SNEGSKA (reference sequence). RNA transcripts served as the template for amplifying TCR beta CDR3 regions. An initial round of RT-PCR targeting the TCR CDR3 relied on the HTBI primer set. In TCRdb, the multiplex PCR reads were re-called with MiXCR into one record per CDR3 protein. Altogether under 350,000 distinct CDR3 sequences are present, 15% to 20% being singletons, with the ten largest covering under 55%.

The chain joins TRBV20-1 to TRBJ1-1; 10 nucleotides agree with TRBD1. Input material: blood. The receptor was derived from a woman in her forties or fifties with Graves' hyperthyroidism. The CDR3 sequence is CSAQTGGRSAFF. CDR3 bases: TGCAGTGCCCAGACAGGGGGCAGGTCGGCTTTCTTT.